The source of this T cell receptor beta chain is a study of blood T cells in healthy people across ages. Regarding this clonotype: Its antigen is as yet unknown.

A second PCR of roughly 7 to 11 cycles used a sample-barcoded 5' primer and a J-beta primer mix. TCRdb reanalysed the 5' RACE reads using MiXCR and keeps one entry per CDR3 protein. The sample records about 640,000 distinct CDR3 sequences, approximately 40% being singletons. Looked up from germline, CDR1 is SGHKS and CDR2 is YYEKEE (reference sequence). J lost 1 base, V lost 4 bases, and 12 bases had no gene match. The CDR3 spans 19 residues. Study outcomes and limitations: The recorded TCR beta diversity per million T cells decreased in a roughly linear manner with age.

Sequenced: blood. The rearrangement links TRBV5-5 to TRBJ2-3, with 13 bases fitting TRBD2. The clonotype was recovered from an elderly man in good health. For the CDR3, the DNA is TGTGCCAGCAGCATCTCCGGGACTAGCGGGATATATCGCACAGATACGCAGTATTTT. Translating it yields CASSISGTSGIYRTDTQYF.